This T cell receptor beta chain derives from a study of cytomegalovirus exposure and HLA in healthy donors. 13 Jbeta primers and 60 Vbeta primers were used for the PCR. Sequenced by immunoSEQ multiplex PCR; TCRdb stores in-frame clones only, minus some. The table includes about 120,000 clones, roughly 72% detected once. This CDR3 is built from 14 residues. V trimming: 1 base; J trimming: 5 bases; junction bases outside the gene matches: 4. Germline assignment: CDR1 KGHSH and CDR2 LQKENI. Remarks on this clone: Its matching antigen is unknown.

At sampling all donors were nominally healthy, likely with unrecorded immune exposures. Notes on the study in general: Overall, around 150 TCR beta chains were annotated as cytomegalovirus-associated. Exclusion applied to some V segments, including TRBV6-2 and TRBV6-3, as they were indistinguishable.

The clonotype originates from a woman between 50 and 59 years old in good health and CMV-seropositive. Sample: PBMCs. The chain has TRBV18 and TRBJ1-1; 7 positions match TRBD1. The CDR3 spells CASSPQGAETEAFF. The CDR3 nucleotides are TGTGCCAGCTCACCACAGGGGGCGGAAACTGAAGCTTTCTTT.